Each of the 20 T cell receptor beta chains below was sequenced from the same sample in a study of blood T cell repertoires in COVID-19. Profiling relied on immunoSEQ multiplex PCR, and the TCRdb table lists in-frame clones only, not all of them. The sample has over 150,000 clones; approximately 91% are singletons. Sequenced input: peripheral blood. These receptor sequences come from a man aged 18 to 29 with COVID-19, enrolled during active disease.

V gene TRBV28 combines with J gene TRBJ2-2, with 8 bases matching TRBD1. This CDR3 comprises 18 residues. Germline trimming cut 1 base from V and 2 bases from J; bases unmatched to any gene: 9. Germline CDR1 reads MDHEN; CDR2 reads SYDVKM. For the CDR3, the DNA is TGTGCCAGCAGTTTATTAGGCTCGACAGGGGTAAACACCGGGGAGCTGTTTTTT. Amino acid sequence: CASSLLGSTGVNTGELFF.

The chain recombines TRBV7-2 with TRBJ1-5; 7 bases align to TRBD1. The CDR3 is made up of 15 amino acids. The germline V gene has CDR1 SGHTA and CDR2 FQGNSA. V lost 1 base, J lost 4 bases, and 4 bases stayed unmatched. The CDR3 sequence is CASSLVGGYNQPQHF. The DNA for the CDR3 is TGTGCCAGCAGCTTAGTAGGGGGCTATAATCAGCCCCAGCATTTT.

The chain links TRBV27 to TRBJ2-7, with 10 bases that match TRBD2. In germline, CDR1 is MNHEY, CDR2 SMNVEV (reference sequence). CDR3 length equals 16 residues. Trimming removed 5 bases from V and 2 bases from J; junction bases left unmatched: 9. Here the CDR3 DNA reads TGTGCCAGCAGTGTTAGCGGGAGGTCATTCACCTACGAGCAGTACTTC. Amino acid sequence: CASSVSGRSFTYEQYF.

Details on this clone: An end of the junction does not agree with germline; a read error may underlie this. The gene calls are TRBV18 and TRBJ1-4, with TRBD1 as a possible D gene (5 bases). Germline loops: CDR1 KGHSH, CDR2 LQKENI. This CDR3 region has 15 residues. CDR3 protein: CASSPLGATNEKLLF. CDR3 bases: TGTGCCAGCTCACCGTTAGGGGCAACTAATGAAAAACTGCTTTTT. Variable domain in full (rest from reference TRBV18 and TRBJ1-4): NAGVMQNPRHLVRRRGQEARLRCSPMKGHSHVYWYRQLPEEGLKFMVYLQKENIIDESGMPKERFSAEFPKEGPSILRIQQVVRGDSAAYFCASSPLGATNEKLLFGSGTQLSVL.

The chain carries TRBV9 and TRBJ2-2; TRBD1 agrees at 7 bases. With 1 base clipped from V and 0 bases from J, the junction kept 6 bases outside the gene matches. The germline gives CDR1 SGDLS, CDR2 YYNGEE. The CDR3 contains 17 residues. The CDR3 bases are TGTGCCAGCAGCGTACCCCGACAGGGACCGAACACCGGGGAGCTGTTTTTT. Protein product: CASSVPRQGPNTGELFF.

CDR3: CASSPGLASDTQYF. The CDR3 DNA follows: TGTGCCAGCAGCCCGGGACTAGCGTCGGATACGCAGTATTTT. The chain recombines TRBV11-3 with TRBJ2-3, with 10 nucleotides matching TRBD2. Germline CDR1 reads SGHNT; CDR2 reads YENEEA. Germline trimming cut 5 bases from V and 6 bases from J; bases unmatched to any gene: 5. The CDR3 runs 14 residues.

The chain links TRBV7-6 to TRBJ1-6, with 8 positions matching TRBD1. This CDR3 has 15 residues. J was trimmed by 10 bases and V by 1 base; bases with no gene match: 6. Germline CDR1 and CDR2: SGHVS and FNYEAQ. The chain's CDR3 is CASSLGTGPGSPLHF. The CDR3, as DNA: TGTGCCAGCAGCTTAGGGACAGGGCCAGGCTCACCCCTCCACTTT.

The chain employs TRBV21-1 and TRBJ1-5; the D segment call TRBD1 is taken from the table without a DNA check. TRBV21-1 is tagged as a pseudogene. This CDR3 is 19 amino acids long. CDR3 nucleotides: TGTGCCAGCAGCAAATATAGGGCAGGGGCCCCCATTGGCAATCAGCCCCAGCATTTT. The encoded protein is CASSKYRAGAPIGNQPQHF.

The chain uses TRBV6-5 and TRBJ1-2; no clear D gene. From germline, CDR1 is MNHEY and CDR2 SVGAGI. The V and J ends lost 7 bases and 4 bases respectively, with 7 bases between them. The CDR3 sequence is 11 residues long. This CDR3 is CASKAFYGYTF. The DNA for the CDR3 is TGTGCCAGCAAAGCTTTCTATGGCTACACCTTC.

A word on this clone: A junction boundary mismatches the germline segment, possibly from a read error. The CDR3 is CASSLGGTRETQYF. The CDR3 DNA reads TGCGCCAGCAGTTTGGGCGGGACGAGGGAGACCCAGTACTTC. The chain carries TRBV5-1 and TRBJ2-5, with D possibly TRBD2 on 6 matching bases. CDR1 SGHRS and CDR2 YFSETQ come from the germline V gene. There are 14 residues in the CDR3.

The V and J genes are TRBV6-5 and TRBJ2-7, with 10 nucleotides matching TRBD1. V lost 6 bases and J lost 6; bases outside the gene matches: 8. The CDR3 sequence is 14 residues long. Germline CDR1 MNHEY, CDR2 SVGAGI. CDR3: CASRRGDRGFEQYF. DNA for the CDR3: TGTGCCAGCAGGAGGGGGGACAGGGGATTCGAGCAGTACTTC.

The V and J genes are TRBV27 and TRBJ1-1; D ambiguous. The V and J ends lost 6 bases and 3 bases respectively, with 11 bases between them. Germline loops: CDR1 MNHEY, CDR2 SMNVEV (reference sequence). This CDR3 is built from 13 residues. CDR3 loop: CASSLSVYTEAFF. CDR3 nucleotide sequence: TGTGCCAGCAGCCTAAGCGTTTACACTGAAGCTTTCTTT.

This clone was seen once. The chain links TRBV27 to TRBJ2-3; no clear D. This CDR3 contains 13 residues. From germline, CDR1 is MNHEY and CDR2 SMNVEV (reference sequence). The V end lost 0 bases, the J end lost 5 bases, and 6 bases lay between the germline ends. CDR3 residues: CASSLSRGDTQYF. CDR3 bases: TGTGCCAGCAGTTTATCGCGAGGAGATACGCAGTATTTT.

The rearrangement joins TRBV7-2 to TRBJ2-1; TRBD2 is a possible D gene (6 bases). CDR1 and CDR2 from the germline V gene are SGHTA and FQGNSA. CDR3 length: 16 residues. V lost 0 bases to trimming and J lost 3 bases, with 12 bases between them. CDR3 sequence (DNA): TGTGCCAGCAGCTTAGCAGTCGGGAGAATCTACAATGAGCAGTTCTTC. Amino acid sequence: CASSLAVGRIYNEQFF. Variable domain in full (rest from reference TRBV7-2 and TRBJ2-1): GAGVSQSPSNKVTEKGKDVELRCDPISGHTALYWYRQSLGQGLEFLIYFQGNSAPDKSGLPSDRFSAERTGGSVSTLTIQRTQQEDSAVYLCASSLAVGRIYNEQFFGPGTRLTVL.

Here the CDR3 DNA reads TGTGCCAGCAGTACTAGACTAGCGCACCAAGAGACCCAGTACTTC. Translating it yields CASSTRLAHQETQYF. The chain is built from TRBV27 and TRBJ2-5, with 8 bases fitting TRBD2. The trim removed 5 bases at V and 0 bases at J, leaving 5 bases unmatched. The V gene's germline CDR1 is MNHEY and CDR2 SMNVEV (reference sequence). The CDR3 contains 15 residues.

This clone came up once. V usage is TRBV9 and J usage is TRBJ1-2; 7 nucleotides align to TRBD1. CDR1 and CDR2 from the germline V gene are SGDLS and YYNGEE. This CDR3 is 15 amino acids long. The J segment lost 8 bases and the V segment lost 0 bases, leaving 10 bases of the junction unmatched. CDR3 sequence: CASSVEGADRIGYTF. The CDR3 coding sequence is TGTGCCAGCAGCGTAGAGGGGGCAGACAGGATAGGCTACACCTTC.

V usage is TRBV25-1 and J usage is TRBJ2-7; no clear D. The CDR3 is 12 residues long. Trimming took 6 bases from V and 3 from J, leaving 9 bases between them. Germline-derived CDR1 and CDR2 are MGHDK and SYGVNS. This CDR3 reads CASRGDNYEQYF. CDR3 sequence (DNA): TGTGCCAGCAGGGGTGACAACTACGAGCAGTACTTC.

This clone was detected once. The rearrangement links TRBV11-3 to TRBJ2-3; TRBD2 might be the D (7 bases). CDR1 and CDR2 (germline): SGHNT, YENEEA. This CDR3 has 14 residues. Trimming cost V 5 bases and J 1 base, with 10 bases left between them. The CDR3 sequence: CASSLGGRTDTQYF. The CDR3, as DNA: TGTGCCAGCAGCCTGGGGGGGCGCACAGATACGCAGTATTTT.

The chain joins TRBV30 to TRBJ2-1, with D unresolved. V was shortened by 0 bases and J by 0 bases, with 6 bases between the two germline ends. This CDR3 spans 14 amino acids. Germline V gene data show CDR1 as GTSNPN and CDR2 as SVGIG (reference sequence). CDR3 in DNA: TGTGCCTGGAGTGTCGGCGGCTCCTACAATGAGCAGTTCTTC. Encoded protein: CAWSVGGSYNEQFF.

The V and J genes are TRBV2 and TRBJ2-1; D perhaps matches TRBD1 (6 bases). V was shortened by 7 bases and J by 4 bases, with 20 bases between the two germline ends. The CDR3 has 16 amino acids. Germline-derived CDR1 and CDR2 are SNHLY and FYNNEI. The chain's CDR3 is CASTSLLGARYNEQFF. The CDR3 coding sequence is TGTGCCAGCACATCACTGTTGGGGGCGCGGTACAATGAGCAGTTCTTC.